What follows is one T cell receptor (beta chain) and its context. Its matching antigen is unknown. This entry is derived from a study of cytomegalovirus exposure and HLA in healthy donors. Study-wide results and caveats: Association of a missense DCLRE1C variant with TCR beta V- and J-gene trimming was reported in a later analysis. TCR beta V segments were, for the most part, productive about 90% or about 30% of the time in an earlier analysis.

Germline V gene sequence: CDR1 SGHRS, CDR2 YFSETQ. V was shortened by 2 bases and J by 3 bases, with 14 bases between the two germline ends. The CDR3 sequence is 15 residues long. Primers included in the PCR were 60 Vbeta and 13 Jbeta primers. Profiling relied on immunoSEQ multiplex PCR, and the TCRdb table lists in-frame clones only, not all of them. With about 58,000 clones in the sample, the ten largest clones hold about 2.1%. The sequenced material came from PBMCs. V gene TRBV5-1 combines with J gene TRBJ2-5; D perhaps matches TRBD2 (7 bases). The source is a young woman in good health and CMV-seronegative. CDR3 sequence reads: CASSFGGGAKETQYF. The CDR3, as DNA: TGCGCCAGCAGCTTTGGAGGGGGGGCAAAAGAGACCCAGTACTTC.